This is a list of T cell receptor beta chains from one sample in a study of vaccination and CD4 T cells after COVID-19. Antigen specificity for these receptors is unknown. One entry per CDR3 protein, called by TCRdb with MiXCR from the PCR reads. The repertoire holds some 6,500 distinct CDR3 sequences, with about 34% as singletons. Input material: CD4+ T cells from blood, cultured in vitro. The origin of the receptors is a human donor in good health. The CDR3 runs from the conserved cysteine through the conserved F or W. Each record gives: V gene, J gene, clone size, D gene, CDR3 DNA, CDR3 protein. The D gene is left open where the match is weak. Clone size, where shown, is once, few, many, or a class for clones that have expanded.

>TRBV28|TRBJ2-3|NA|NA
TGTGCCAGCAGTCGCAACGTCGCAGATACGCAGTATTTT
CASSRNVADTQYF
>TRBV29-1|TRBJ1-1|NA|TRBD1
TGCAGCGTTGACGGGGCAGGGGGTTTTAGCACTGAAGCTTTCTTT
CSVDGAGGFSTEAFF
>TRBV15|TRBJ1-2|few|NA
TGTGCCACCAGCAGAGATACGCGGCCCTCAAATGGCTACACCTTC
CATSRDTRPSNGYTF
>TRBV6-5|TRBJ2-1|NA|TRBD2
TGTGCCAGCAGTTACTCGAGATTAGGCGCGGGGGGTCGGGATGAGCAGTTCTTC
CASSYSRLGAGGRDEQFF
>TRBV11-2|TRBJ1-1|few|NA
TGTGCCAGCAGCTTCCCAGGGACGGGTGACACTGAAGCTTTCTTT
CASSFPGTGDTEAFF
>TRBV20-1|TRBJ1-5|few|NA
TGCAGTGCTAGGGGTCTGGGGAAGCCCGAACAGCCCCAGCATTTT
CSARGLGKPEQPQHF
>TRBV15|TRBJ2-5|few|NA
TGTGCCACCAGCAGGGACGTAGAGACCCAGTACTTC
CATSRDVETQYF
>TRBV10-1|TRBJ1-6|few|NA
TGCGCCAGCAGTTTCGACCGGACCGGGTCACCCCTCCACTTT
CASSFDRTGSPLHF
>TRBV6-1|TRBJ1-1|few|NA
TGTGCCAGCAGTGAAGCGGGGGTGGTGACACTGAAAACTGAAGCTTTCTTT
CASSEAGVVTLKTEAFF
>TRBV7-3|TRBJ1-1|NA|TRBD1
TGTGCCAGCAGCGCGCTCAGGGGGACTGAAGCTTTCTTT
CASSALRGTEAFF
>TRBV6-1|TRBJ1-1|NA|NA
TGTGCCAGCAGTGAAGCGCGGGGCAGGGTGATGGCTTTCTTT
CASSEARGRVMAFF
>TRBV6-5|TRBJ2-7|NA|NA
TGTGCCAGCAGTTACCGCATCCCGGGACACGGTGGCTACGAGCAGTACTTC
CASSYRIPGHGGYEQYF
>TRBV6-1|TRBJ2-7|NA|TRBD2
TGTGCCAGCGGGGCGGGGGGCACGAGCTCCTACGAGCAGTACTTC
CASGAGGTSSYEQYF
>TRBV20-1|TRBJ1-2|NA|NA
TGCAGTGCTTGGACACAGGCTAACTATGGCTACACCTTC
CSAWTQANYGYTF
>TRBV5-4|TRBJ1-2|NA|NA
TGTGCCAGCAGCCATACAGCAAACTATGGCTACACCTTC
CASSHTANYGYTF
>TRBV18|TRBJ2-5|few|TRBD1
TGTGCCAGCTCACTACAGGGGGAAGAGACCCAGTACTTC
CASSLQGEETQYF
>TRBV5-1|TRBJ2-1|NA|NA
TGCGCCAGCAGCCGATCCGGGACGGGCTCCTACAATGAGCAGTTCTTC
CASSRSGTGSYNEQFF
>TRBV10-1|TRBJ2-1|few|TRBD2
TGCGCCAGCTACTCCGGACTAGCGGTTGCAAATGAGCAGTTCTTC
CASYSGLAVANEQFF
>TRBV2|TRBJ1-2|few|NA
TGTGCCAGCAGTGAACAGATGACGGATGGCTACACCTTC
CASSEQMTDGYTF
>TRBV6-1|TRBJ2-3|few|NA
TGTGCCAGCACTCGACCAGTCATGGATACGCAGTATTTT
CASTRPVMDTQYF
>TRBV20-1|TRBJ1-3|NA|NA
TGCAGTGCGCAACTGGCGCAGGGCGCCGGAAACACCATATATTTT
CSAQLAQGAGNTIYF
>TRBV5-1|TRBJ1-1|few|NA
TGCGCCAGCAGCTTGGCCAGGGGGAACACTGAAGCTTTCTTT
CASSLARGNTEAFF
>TRBV20-1|TRBJ1-5|NA|TRBD1
TGCGGTGCTAGACCCGACAGGGAACAGCCCCAGCATTTT
CGARPDREQPQHF
>TRBV10-1|TRBJ2-1|NA|NA
TGCGCCAGCAGTGTGGACGAGGGGGCCTACAATGAGCAGTTCTTC
CASSVDEGAYNEQFF
>TRBV5-6|TRBJ2-1|NA|TRBD1
TGTGCCAGCAGCCGCCGGACAGGGCGATTCGATGAGCAGTTCTTC
CASSRRTGRFDEQFF
>TRBV7-2|TRBJ1-1|NA|NA
TGTGCCAGCAGCTTATCTTACGCCGAGGATTTCTTT
CASSLSYAEDFF
>TRBV7-9|TRBJ1-1|NA|NA
TGTGCCAGCAGTTATCAGAGTGGGAACACTGAAGCTTTCTTT
CASSYQSGNTEAFF
>TRBV7-2|TRBJ1-2|NA|NA
TGTGCCAGCAGCCCAGCAGAAATCTATGGCTACACCTTC
CASSPAEIYGYTF
>TRBV25-1|TRBJ1-2|few|NA
TGTGCCAGCAGTGAATTCGAGGGACGGGGAGGCTACACCTTC
CASSEFEGRGGYTF
>TRBV6-1|TRBJ2-7|few|NA
TGTGCCAGCAGTGAAGCGCATAGCCAGGCAAACTACGAGCAGTACTTC
CASSEAHSQANYEQYF
>TRBV6-1|TRBJ1-2|NA|NA
TGTGCCAGCAGTGAAGAAGACTATGGCTACACCTTC
CASSEEDYGYTF
>TRBV5-1|TRBJ2-5|hyperexpanded|NA
TGCGCCAGCAGCTACACACAAAGGGAGCAAGAGACCCAGTACTTC
CASSYTQREQETQYF
>TRBV19|TRBJ2-3|large|NA
TGTGCCAGTAGTCCAAGGACTAGCACAGATACGCAGTATTTT
CASSPRTSTDTQYF
>TRBV11-2|TRBJ1-2|NA|NA
TGTGCCAGCAGCTTCGGCTATGGCTACACCTTC
CASSFGYGYTF
>TRBV19|TRBJ2-7|NA|TRBD2
TGTGCCAGTAGCAGGGAGGGCGAGCAGTACTTC
CASSREGEQYF
>TRBV20-1|TRBJ2-5|NA|TRBD2
TGCAGTGCTAGAGCTAGACTGACTAGAGCGGGGGGTCAAGAGACCCAGTACTTC
CSARARLTRAGGQETQYF
>TRBV7-3|TRBJ2-2|NA|NA
TGTGCCAGCAGCTTGGACAGACCGAACACCGGGGAGCTGTTTTTT
CASSLDRPNTGELFF
>TRBV4-2|TRBJ2-3|NA|NA
TGTGCCAGCAGCCTCCGCTCGGGGGATGGGGCAGATACGCAGTATTTT
CASSLRSGDGADTQYF
>TRBV14|TRBJ1-2|NA|NA
TGTGCCAGCAGGCCTATAGGGTCCTATGGCTACACCTTC
CASRPIGSYGYTF
>TRBV3-1|TRBJ1-5|NA|NA
TGTGCCAGCAGCCAAGATCTGAGGTTCGGTCAGCCCCAGCATTTT
CASSQDLRFGQPQHF